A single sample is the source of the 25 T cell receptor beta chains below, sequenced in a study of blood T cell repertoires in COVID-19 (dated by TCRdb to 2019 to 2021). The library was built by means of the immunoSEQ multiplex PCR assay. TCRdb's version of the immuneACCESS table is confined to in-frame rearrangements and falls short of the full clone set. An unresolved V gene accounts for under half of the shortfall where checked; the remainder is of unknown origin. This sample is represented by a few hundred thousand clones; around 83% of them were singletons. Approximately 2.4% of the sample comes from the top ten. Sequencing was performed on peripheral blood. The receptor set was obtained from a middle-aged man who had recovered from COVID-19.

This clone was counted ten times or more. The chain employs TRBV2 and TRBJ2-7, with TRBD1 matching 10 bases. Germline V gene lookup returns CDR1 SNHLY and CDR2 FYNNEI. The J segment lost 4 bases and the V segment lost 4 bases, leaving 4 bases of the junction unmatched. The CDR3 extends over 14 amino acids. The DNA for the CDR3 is TGTGCCAGCAGTGCCGACAGGGGGCGTTACGAGCAGTACTTC. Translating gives CASSADRGRYEQYF.

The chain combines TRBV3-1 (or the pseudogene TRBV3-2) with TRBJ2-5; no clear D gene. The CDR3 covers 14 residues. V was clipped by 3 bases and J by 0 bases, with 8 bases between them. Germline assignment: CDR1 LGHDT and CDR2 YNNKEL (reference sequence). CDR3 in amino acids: CASSHEAYQETQYF. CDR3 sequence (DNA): TGTGCCAGCAGCCACGAAGCGTACCAAGAGACCCAGTACTTC.

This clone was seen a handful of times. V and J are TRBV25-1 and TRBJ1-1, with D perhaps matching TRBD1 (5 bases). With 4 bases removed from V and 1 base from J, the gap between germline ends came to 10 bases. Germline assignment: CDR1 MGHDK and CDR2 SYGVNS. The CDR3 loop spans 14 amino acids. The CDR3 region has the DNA TGTGCCAGCAGTGCGACAGAGACGAACACTGAAGCTTTCTTT. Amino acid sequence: CASSATETNTEAFF. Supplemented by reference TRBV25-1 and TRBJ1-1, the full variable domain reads EADIYQTPRYLVIGTGKKITLECSQTMGHDKMYWYQQDPGMELHLIHYSYGVNSTEKGDLSSESTVSRIRTEHFPLTLESARPSHTSQYLCASSATETNTEAFFGQGTRLTVV.

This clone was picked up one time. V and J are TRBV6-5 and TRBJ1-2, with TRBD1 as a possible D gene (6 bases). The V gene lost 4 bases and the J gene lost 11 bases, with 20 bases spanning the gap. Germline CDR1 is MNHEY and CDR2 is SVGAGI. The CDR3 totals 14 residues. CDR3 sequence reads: CASSSLQGRAPYTF. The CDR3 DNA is TGTGCCAGCAGTTCCCTACAGGGACGGGCCCCTTACACCTTC.

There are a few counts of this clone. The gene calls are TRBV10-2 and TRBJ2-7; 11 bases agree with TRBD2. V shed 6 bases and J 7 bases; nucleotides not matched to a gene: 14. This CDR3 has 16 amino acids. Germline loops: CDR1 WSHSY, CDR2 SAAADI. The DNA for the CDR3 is TGCGCCAGCAGAGAAACTAGCGGGGGAACCGGAGGGGAGCAGTACTTC. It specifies CASRETSGGTGGEQYF.

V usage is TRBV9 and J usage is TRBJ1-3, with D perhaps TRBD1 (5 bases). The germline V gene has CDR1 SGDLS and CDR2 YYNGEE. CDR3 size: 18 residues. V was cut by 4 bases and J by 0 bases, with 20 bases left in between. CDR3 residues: CASSPYRTTQPSGNTIYF. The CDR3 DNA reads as TGTGCCAGCAGCCCTTATCGGACAACCCAACCCTCTGGAAACACCATATATTTT.

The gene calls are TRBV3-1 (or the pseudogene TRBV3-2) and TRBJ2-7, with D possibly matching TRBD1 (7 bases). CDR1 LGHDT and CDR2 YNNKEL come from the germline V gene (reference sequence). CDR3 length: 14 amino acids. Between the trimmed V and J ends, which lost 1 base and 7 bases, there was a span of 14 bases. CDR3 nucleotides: TGTGCCAGCAGCCAAGGGGCAGGGGGGAGAGAGCAGTACTTC. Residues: CASSQGAGGREQYF.

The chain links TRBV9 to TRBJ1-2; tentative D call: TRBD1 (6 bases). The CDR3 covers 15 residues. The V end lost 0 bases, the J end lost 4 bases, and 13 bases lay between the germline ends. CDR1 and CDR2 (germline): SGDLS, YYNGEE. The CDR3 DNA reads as TGTGCCAGCAGCGTAGAAGCCTCAGGGGCCTATGGCTACACCTTC. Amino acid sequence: CASSVEASGAYGYTF.

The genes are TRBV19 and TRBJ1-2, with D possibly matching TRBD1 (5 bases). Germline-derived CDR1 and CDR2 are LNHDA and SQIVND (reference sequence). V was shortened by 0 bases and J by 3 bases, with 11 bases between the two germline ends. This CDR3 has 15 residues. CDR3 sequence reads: CASSIDEKQDYGYTF. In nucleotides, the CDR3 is TGTGCCAGTAGTATAGATGAAAAACAGGACTATGGCTACACCTTC.

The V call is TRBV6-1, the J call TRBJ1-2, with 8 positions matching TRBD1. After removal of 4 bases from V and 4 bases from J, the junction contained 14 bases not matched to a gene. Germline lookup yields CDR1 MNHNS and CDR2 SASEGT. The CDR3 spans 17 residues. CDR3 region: CASSALLRTGISYGYTF. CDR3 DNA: TGTGCCAGCAGTGCCCTACTTCGGACAGGGATAAGCTATGGCTACACCTTC.

The CDR3 region has the DNA TGTGCCAGCAGCTCGGACAGGGGAACTAATGAAAAACTGTTTTTT. This translates into CASSSDRGTNEKLFF. The chain recombines TRBV13 with TRBJ1-4; 9 positions match TRBD1. V lost 4 bases and J lost 1; bases outside the gene matches: 1. Germline V lookup: CDR1 PRHDT, CDR2 FYEKMQ (reference sequence). The CDR3 is 15 residues long.

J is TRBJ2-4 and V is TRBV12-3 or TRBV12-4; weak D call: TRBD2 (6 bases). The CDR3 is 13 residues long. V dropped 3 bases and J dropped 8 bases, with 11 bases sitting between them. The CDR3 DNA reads TGTGCCAGCAGTTTGGGGCAGCGGGACATTCAGTACTTC. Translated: CASSLGQRDIQYF.

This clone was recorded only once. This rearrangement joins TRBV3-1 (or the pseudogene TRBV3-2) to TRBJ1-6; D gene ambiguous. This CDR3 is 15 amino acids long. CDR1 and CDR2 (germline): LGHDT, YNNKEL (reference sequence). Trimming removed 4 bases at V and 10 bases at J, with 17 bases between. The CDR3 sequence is CASSPRWAPSSPLHF. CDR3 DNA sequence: TGTGCCAGCAGCCCCCGCTGGGCCCCAAGCTCACCCCTCCACTTT.

DNA of the CDR3: TGTGCCAGCAGTTTAGTCTCAGGGCGCACCGGGGAGCTGTTTTTT. This translates into CASSLVSGRTGELFF. The rearrangement joins TRBV27 to TRBJ2-2, with D perhaps matching TRBD1 (5 bases). Trimming removed 2 bases at V and 4 bases at J, with 11 bases between. The CDR3 runs 15 residues. The germline V gene encodes CDR1 MNHEY and CDR2 SMNVEV (reference sequence).

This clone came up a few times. CDR3 protein: CASSLDVAGGTYEQYF. In DNA form, the CDR3 reads TGCGCCAGCAGCTTGGACGTAGCGGGAGGGACCTACGAGCAGTACTTC. The chain recombines TRBV5-1 with TRBJ2-7; 11 bases are a match to TRBD2. Germline V gives CDR1 SGHRS, CDR2 YFSETQ. The CDR3 covers 16 residues. The V gene end was trimmed by 0 bases and the J gene end by 2 bases; junction bases not matched to a gene: 4.

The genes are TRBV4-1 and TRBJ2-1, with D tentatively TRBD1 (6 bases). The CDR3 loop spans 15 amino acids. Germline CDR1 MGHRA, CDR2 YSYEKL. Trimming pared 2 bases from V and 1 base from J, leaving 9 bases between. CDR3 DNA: TGCGCCAGCAGCCAACGGACAGATTCCTACAATGAGCAGTTCTTC. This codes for CASSQRTDSYNEQFF.

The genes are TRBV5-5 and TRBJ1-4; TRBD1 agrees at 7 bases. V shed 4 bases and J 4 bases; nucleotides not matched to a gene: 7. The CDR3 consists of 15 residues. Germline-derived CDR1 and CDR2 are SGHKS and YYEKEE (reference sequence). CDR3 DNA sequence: TGTGCCAGCAGCAAGGCCGGGACAGATAATGAAAAACTGTTTTTT. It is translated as CASSKAGTDNEKLFF.

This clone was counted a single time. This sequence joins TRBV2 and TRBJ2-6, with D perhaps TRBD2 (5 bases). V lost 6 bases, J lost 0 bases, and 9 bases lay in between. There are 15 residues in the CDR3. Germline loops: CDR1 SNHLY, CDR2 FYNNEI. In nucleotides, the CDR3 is TGTGCCAGCAGGCCCCGGGGCTCTGGGGCCAACGTCCTGACTTTC. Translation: CASRPRGSGANVLTF.

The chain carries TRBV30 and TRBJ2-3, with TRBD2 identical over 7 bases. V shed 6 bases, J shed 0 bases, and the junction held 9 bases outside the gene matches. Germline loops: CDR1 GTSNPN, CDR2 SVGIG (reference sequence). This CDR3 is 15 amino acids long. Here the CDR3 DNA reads TGTGCCTGTCCTCACGCGCGGGGGAGCACAGATACGCAGTATTTT. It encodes CACPHARGSTDTQYF.

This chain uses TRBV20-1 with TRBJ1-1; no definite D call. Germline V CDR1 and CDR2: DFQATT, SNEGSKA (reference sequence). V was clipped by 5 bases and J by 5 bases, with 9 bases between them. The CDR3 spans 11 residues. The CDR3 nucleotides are TGCAGTGCTTATGACGGGACTGAAGCTTTCTTT. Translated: CSAYDGTEAFF.

The CDR3 DNA follows: TGTGCCAGCGGGGGGTACCGTTACGAGCAGTACTTC. Translating gives CASGGYRYEQYF. This rearrangement joins TRBV12-3 or TRBV12-4 to TRBJ2-7; perhaps TRBD2 as D (6 bases). V was pared by 8 bases and J by 4 bases, with 12 bases between. CDR3 length equals 12 residues.

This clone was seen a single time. The CDR3 region has the DNA TGCGCCAGCAGCCTCCAGGCACTAGCGGGGTACGAGCAGTACTTC. The encoded protein is CASSLQALAGYEQYF. J is TRBJ2-7 and V is TRBV4-1; 10 bases agree with TRBD2. Germline CDR1 is MGHRA and CDR2 is YSYEKL. CDR3 length: 15 residues. The trim removed 4 bases at V and 4 bases at J, leaving 7 bases unmatched.

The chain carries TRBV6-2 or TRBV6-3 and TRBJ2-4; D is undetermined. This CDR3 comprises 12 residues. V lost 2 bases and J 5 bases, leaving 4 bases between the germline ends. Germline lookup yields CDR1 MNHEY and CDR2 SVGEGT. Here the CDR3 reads CASSYPENIQYF. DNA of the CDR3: TGTGCCAGCAGTTACCCAGAAAACATTCAGTACTTC.

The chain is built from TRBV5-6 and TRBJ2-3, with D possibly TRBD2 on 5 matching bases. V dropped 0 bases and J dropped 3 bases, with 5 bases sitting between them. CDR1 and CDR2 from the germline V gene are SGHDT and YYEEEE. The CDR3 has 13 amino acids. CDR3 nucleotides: TGTGCCAGCAGCTTGGGCGGGACAGATACGCAGTATTTT. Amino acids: CASSLGGTDTQYF.

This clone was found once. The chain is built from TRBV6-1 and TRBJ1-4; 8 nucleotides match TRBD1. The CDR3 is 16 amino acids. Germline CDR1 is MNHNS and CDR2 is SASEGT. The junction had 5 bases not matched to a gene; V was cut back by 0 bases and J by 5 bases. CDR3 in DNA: TGTGCCAGCAGTGAAGCGGATGGGACAGGAAATGAAAAACTGTTTTTT. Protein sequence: CASSEADGTGNEKLFF.